This T cell receptor beta chain is from a study of blood T cell repertoires in COVID-19. In the study overall: The cDNA or gDNA used as material had been derived from T cells, B-cell-depleted T cells, or PBMCs.

Per the authors' pipeline: Amplifying reference gene primers gave estimates of nucleated cell counts. Libraries were prepared by immunoSEQ multiplex PCR; TCRdb keeps only in-frame clonotypes and omits some of them. The V and J calls and clone size are taken from that table; D and trimming were inferred from the DNA. The data show around 470,000 clones, about 91% seen once. Seattle's enrolled individuals joined amid active infection and were then monitored longitudinally. V trimming: 5 bases; J trimming: 1 base; junction bases outside the gene matches: 14. This CDR3 has 17 residues. CDR1 SGHTA and CDR2 FQGTGA come from the germline V gene.

Sequenced material: peripheral blood. The origin of this receptor is a man aged 18-30 years with COVID-19, enrolled during active disease. This sequence joins TRBV7-3 and TRBJ2-7; 7 positions match TRBD1. CDR3 amino acids: CASSPGIRDSHSYEQYF. DNA of the CDR3: TGTGCCAGCAGCCCAGGCATCCGGGACAGCCATTCCTACGAGCAGTACTTC.